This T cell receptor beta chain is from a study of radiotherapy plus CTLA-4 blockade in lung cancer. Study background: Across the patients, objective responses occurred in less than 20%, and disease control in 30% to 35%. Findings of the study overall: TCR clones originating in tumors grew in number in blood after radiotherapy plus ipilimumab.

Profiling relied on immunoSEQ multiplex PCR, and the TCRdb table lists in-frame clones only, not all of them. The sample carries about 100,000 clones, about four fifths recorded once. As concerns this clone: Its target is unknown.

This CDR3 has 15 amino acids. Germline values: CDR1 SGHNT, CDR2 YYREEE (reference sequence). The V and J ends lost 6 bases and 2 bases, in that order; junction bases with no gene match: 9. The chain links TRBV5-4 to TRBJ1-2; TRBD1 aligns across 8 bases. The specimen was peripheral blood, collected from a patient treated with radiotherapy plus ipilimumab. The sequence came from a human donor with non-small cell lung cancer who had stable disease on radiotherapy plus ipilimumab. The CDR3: CASTDSGGRNYGYTF. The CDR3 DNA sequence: TGTGCCAGCACCGATTCAGGGGGCAGGAACTATGGCTACACCTTC. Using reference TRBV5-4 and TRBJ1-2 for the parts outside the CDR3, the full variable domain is ETGVTQSPTHLIKTRGQQVTLRCSSQSGHNTVSWYQQALGQGPQFIFQYYREEENGRGNFPPRFSGLQFPNYSSELNVNALELDDSALYLCASTDSGGRNYGYTFGSGTRLTVV.